Below are 18 T cell receptor beta chains sequenced from a single sample in a study of T cells in women clearing cervical HPV infection. Here immunoSEQ multiplex PCR was the method, and the copy in TCRdb shows in-frame clones only, minus some. This sample's clone table lists roughly 42,000 clones. Specimen: blood buffy coat. Source of these receptors: a woman between 18 and 70 years old with a cervical HPV16 infection that either progressed to CIN3+ or cleared (not recorded which).

Concerning this clone itself: The sequence runs out 3 residues before the end of the CDR3; the remainder is reconstructed from the germline J gene. V and J are TRBV12-3 or TRBV12-4 and TRBJ2-7; the match to TRBD2 covers 11 bases. The CDR3 sequence is 13 residues long. Germline trimming cut 8 bases from V and 2 bases from J; bases unmatched to any gene: 2. Incomplete CDR3 DNA: TGTGCCAGCCAGGGACTAGCGGCCTACGAG. Translating gives CASQGLAAYE. In full, the CDR3 is CASQGLAAYEQYF.

About this clone: The CDR3 extends 3 residues past the end of the read, so its final part is completed from the germline J gene. The V gene is TRBV19, the J gene TRBJ1-2; tentatively, D is TRBD1 (5 bases). Germline V gene lookup returns CDR1 LNHDA and CDR2 SQIVND (reference sequence). Trimming shortened V by 4 bases and J by 0 bases, and 12 bases separated the two germline ends. The CDR3 totals 15 residues. The CDR3 is CASSKGLGANYGYTF. The CDR3 DNA, read in part, is TGTGCCAGTAGTAAGGGACTCGGGGCTAACTATGGC.

As for this clone: The read stops 3 residues short of the end of the CDR3; the missing end is completed from the germline J gene. The chain links TRBV6-2 or TRBV6-3 to TRBJ2-3, with 10 bases matching TRBD1. The CDR3 loop spans 14 amino acids. Germline lookup yields CDR1 MNHEY and CDR2 SVGEGT. V was clipped by 6 bases and J by 4 bases; unmatched bases: 4. The CDR3 bases that were read are TGTGCCAGCAGCTGGGACAGGGGCGCAGATACG. The encoded protein is CASSWDRGADT. The whole CDR3 region reads CASSWDRGADTQYF.

Turning to this clone: The read stops 3 residues short of the end of the CDR3; the missing end is completed from the germline J gene. This chain connects TRBV6-2 or TRBV6-3 to TRBJ1-6; D possibly corresponds to TRBD1 (5 bases). Trimming left V 7 bases short and J 9 bases short, with 19 bases between. The CDR3 has 15 residues. Germline CDR1 and CDR2: MNHEY and SVGEGT. The sequenced part of the CDR3 DNA is TGTGCCAGCAAGCTATCCAGGGAGGGGAGTTCACCC. It yields the protein CASKLSREGSSP. In full, the CDR3 is CASKLSREGSSPLHF.

Concerning this clone itself: Read sequence stops 3 residues before the CDR3 end, and the germline J gene provides the missing end. V and J are TRBV7-2 and TRBJ1-5; D is possibly TRBD1 (6 bases). Germline CDR1 SGHTA, CDR2 FQGNSA. The CDR3 loop spans 13 amino acids. Trimming cost V 5 bases and J 9 bases, with 14 bases left between them. The CDR3 bases that were read are TGTGCCAGCAGCGCCCAGGGGAACGGGCCC. Its translation is CASSAQGNGP. The whole CDR3 protein is CASSAQGNGPQHF.

As concerns this clone: The CDR3 end lies 3 residues beyond the end of the read and is filled in from the germline J gene. The chain employs TRBV7-2 and TRBJ1-5; the match to TRBD1 covers 8 bases. The trim removed 7 bases at V and 6 bases at J, leaving 5 bases unmatched. From germline, CDR1 is SGHTA and CDR2 FQGNSA. The CDR3 is made up of 13 amino acids. This CDR3 is CASTPQGAQPQHF. CDR3 bases read: TGTGCCAGCACCCCCCAGGGGGCTCAGCCC.

Points on this clone: The observed sequence ends 3 residues before the CDR3 terminus, with the missing tail filled in from the germline J gene. V usage is TRBV7-3 and J usage is TRBJ2-5; a possible D gene is TRBD2 (6 bases). V dropped 5 bases and J dropped 2 bases, with 18 bases sitting between them. CDR1 and CDR2 from the germline V gene are SGHTA and FQGTGA. The CDR3 spans 16 residues. The CDR3 sequence is CASSPAGFAGQETQYF. The CDR3 DNA, read in part, is TGTGCCAGCAGCCCCGCGGGATTTGCGGGACAAGAGACC.

Details on this clone: The CDR3 is cut off 3 residues early in the read; its end comes from the germline J gene. The chain joins TRBV19 to TRBJ2-1, with D possibly being TRBD2 (6 bases). Trimming cost V 3 bases and J 4 bases, with 16 bases left between them. Germline V gene lookup returns CDR1 LNHDA and CDR2 SQIVND (reference sequence). The CDR3 loop spans 16 amino acids. CDR3 bases read: TGTGCCAGTAGTATCTCCCTGGGGGGATGGTACAATGAG. Amino acid sequence: CASSISLGGWYNE. The whole CDR3 reads CASSISLGGWYNEQFF.

About this clone itself: The read terminates 3 residues before the CDR3 end, so the remaining end is supplied by the germline J gene. The chain combines TRBV5-1 with TRBJ2-2; tentative D call: TRBD1 (6 bases). Trimming removed 5 bases at V and 4 bases at J, with 12 bases between. Germline-derived CDR1 and CDR2 are SGHRS and YFSETQ. CDR3 size: 14 residues. The CDR3 DNA, read in part, is TGCGCCAGCAGGCGACAGGTGGGCACCGGGGAG. Translated: CASRRQVGTGE. The CDR3 reads in full as CASRRQVGTGELFF.

A note on this clone: The read terminates 3 residues before the CDR3 end, so the remaining end is supplied by the germline J gene. The chain joins TRBV19 to TRBJ2-3, with D possibly matching TRBD1 (6 bases). V was trimmed by 4 bases and J by 2 bases, leaving 7 bases between them. Germline loops: CDR1 LNHDA, CDR2 SQIVND (reference sequence). This CDR3 comprises 13 residues. Incomplete CDR3 DNA: TGTGCCAGTAGTAACAGGGCCACAGATACG. Encoded protein: CASSNRATDT. The full-length CDR3 reads as CASSNRATDTQYF. Combining the CDR3 with reference TRBV19 and TRBJ2-3 gives the whole variable domain DGGITQSPKYLFRKEGQNVTLSCEQNLNHDAMYWYRQDPGQGLRLIYYSQIVNDFQKGDIAEGYSVSREKKESFPLTVTSAQKNPTAFYLCASSNRATDTQYFGPGTRLTVL.

Concerning this clone itself: The read is 3 residues too short to cover the CDR3 end, so that end is filled in from the germline J gene. The chain joins TRBV20-1 to TRBJ2-7; a possible D gene is TRBD1 (5 bases). The CDR3 totals 14 residues. Per germline, CDR1 DFQATT and CDR2 SNEGSKA (reference sequence). V gave up 7 bases and J gave up 1 base, with 17 bases separating them. Incomplete CDR3 DNA: TGCAGTGGCAAGACAGAACTCCCATCCTACGAG. Protein sequence: CSGKTELPSYE. The whole CDR3 protein reads CSGKTELPSYEQYF.

Of note for this clone: The read stops 3 residues short of the end of the CDR3; the missing end is completed from the germline J gene. V is TRBV20-1 and J is TRBJ2-1; no clear D gene. V lost 6 bases to trimming and J lost 4 bases, with 13 bases between them. Germline CDR1 and CDR2: DFQATT and SNEGSKA (reference sequence). The CDR3 has 13 amino acids. The sequenced CDR3 bases are TGCAGTGCCAGATACAGAGATTACAATGAG. It is translated as CSARYRDYNE. The CDR3 in full is CSARYRDYNEQFF.

In the case of this clone: The CDR3 end falls 3 residues outside the read, so it is completed with the germline J gene. V is TRBV5-1 and J is TRBJ2-5; possible D gene TRBD2, 6 bases. V lost 2 bases and J lost 2, with 7 bases in between. In germline, CDR1 is SGHRS, CDR2 YFSETQ. The CDR3 length is 13 residues. CDR3 bases read: TGCGCCAGCAGCTTCCGGGGGCAAGAGACC. Its translation is CASSFRGQET. The CDR3 in full is CASSFRGQETQYF. Full variable domain (outside the CDR3, taken from reference TRBV5-1 and TRBJ2-5): KAGVTQTPRYLIKTRGQQVTLSCSPISGHRSVSWYQQTPGQGLQFLFEYFSETQRNKGNFPGRFSGRQFSNSRSEMNVSTLELGDSALYLCASSFRGQETQYFGPGTRLLVL.

On this clone: The junction departs from the called germline gene at one end, perhaps through a read error. The read halts 3 residues ahead of the CDR3 end, with the missing end drawn from the germline J gene. The chain couples TRBV7-2 to TRBJ2-3; TRBD1 aligns across 10 bases. The CDR3 extends over 15 amino acids. The germline CDR1 and CDR2 sequences are SGHTA and FQGNSA. CDR3 bases read: TGTGCCGGCAGCTTAGGGACAGGGGAGGGGGAGACG. This sequence encodes CAGSLGTGEGET. The entire CDR3 is CAGSLGTGEGETQYF.

Worth noting for this clone: The CDR3 end falls 3 residues outside the read, so it is completed with the germline J gene. The chain couples TRBV29-1 to TRBJ1-1; perhaps TRBD1 as D (6 bases). Germline CDR1 SQVTM, CDR2 ANQGSEA. This CDR3 is built from 12 residues. Trimming stripped 4 bases from V and 7 bases from J, with 13 bases between. CDR3 sequence: CSVVRQDREAFF. Incomplete CDR3 DNA: TGCAGCGTTGTCCGACAGGACCGTGAA.

As regards this clone: The CDR3 end falls 3 residues outside the read, so it is completed with the germline J gene. The rearrangement uses TRBV20-1 and TRBJ2-1; unclear D gene. Germline loops: CDR1 DFQATT, CDR2 SNEGSKA (reference sequence). Trimming took 3 bases from V and 5 from J, leaving 5 bases between them. The CDR3 spans 11 residues. This CDR3 is CSASNNNEQFF. The DNA read from the CDR3 is TGCAGTGCTAGTAATAACAATGAG.

A note on this clone: The CDR3 goes on 3 residues after the read ends, and that part is filled in from the germline J gene. The chain couples TRBV5-1 to TRBJ2-7; 9 bases fit TRBD1. Germline assignment: CDR1 SGHRS and CDR2 YFSETQ. CDR3 length: 16 residues. Losses at the gene ends were 0 bases for V and 5 bases for J; bases not matched to a gene: 9. This CDR3 is CASSLGTGQGLHEQYF. The CDR3 DNA, read in part, is TGCGCCAGCAGCTTGGGGACGGGACAGGGTCTCCACGAG.

As to this clone: The read ends 3 residues shy of where the CDR3 ends; the end is completed using the germline J gene. The chain carries TRBV19 and TRBJ1-1; D might be TRBD1 (5 bases). V lost 1 base to trimming and J lost 1 base, with 10 bases between them. Germline V CDR1 and CDR2: LNHDA, SQIVND (reference sequence). CDR3 size: 15 residues. CDR3: CASSIAGVANTEAFF. Partial CDR3 DNA: TGTGCCAGTAGTATAGCGGGGGTGGCGAACACTGAA.